The next 9 T cell receptor beta chains were all read from a single sample in a study of cytomegalovirus exposure and HLA in healthy donors. Only in-frame clones appear in the TCRdb table, and some are missing; sequencing was by immunoSEQ multiplex PCR. The table lists around 300,000 clones, about 85% of them singletons. The sequenced sample consisted of PBMCs. All receptors come from a young woman in good health and CMV-seropositive.

This clone occurred a few times. The same CDR3 also results from other DNA sequences found in this sample. The V call is TRBV30, the J call TRBJ2-2, with a possible D match to TRBD1 (6 bases). The CDR3 covers 12 residues. Germline assignment: CDR1 GTSNPN and CDR2 SVGIG (reference sequence). V was shortened by 3 bases and J by 8 bases, with 10 bases between the two germline ends. The CDR3 protein is CAWSVGAGELFF. DNA for the CDR3: TGTGCCTGGAGCGTGGGGGCTGGGGAGCTGTTTTTT.

As for this clone: Other DNA sequences in this specimen translate into the identical CDR3. This chain uses TRBV28 with TRBJ1-2; maybe TRBD1 (5 bases). Germline loops: CDR1 MDHEN, CDR2 SYDVKM. The V end was cut by 6 bases, the J end by 3 bases, with 11 bases between. This CDR3 is built from 13 residues. The CDR3: CASSPGRDYGYTF. The CDR3, as DNA: TGTGCCAGCAGCCCCGGCAGGGACTATGGCTACACCTTC.

The gene calls are TRBV10-3 and TRBJ1-2; a possible D gene is TRBD1 (5 bases). The V end was cut by 3 bases, the J end by 5 bases, with 10 bases between. CDR1 is ENHRY, CDR2 SYGVKD, per germline. The CDR3 loop spans 13 amino acids. This CDR3 reads CAISESTGYGYTF. DNA of the CDR3: TGTGCCATCAGTGAAAGTACAGGATATGGCTACACCTTC.

This sequence joins TRBV5-4 and TRBJ2-3; 7 bases are a match to TRBD1. The CDR3 is 14 residues long. Germline V lookup: CDR1 SGHNT, CDR2 YYREEE (reference sequence). V shed 5 bases, J shed 1 base, and the junction held 4 bases outside the gene matches. CDR3 bases: TGTGCCAGCAGTCCCGGGACAGGCACAGATACGCAGTATTTT. It translates to CASSPGTGTDTQYF.

This clone occurred once. The rearrangement joins TRBV27 to TRBJ2-7, with 14 bases that match TRBD2. This CDR3 has 14 amino acids. Germline trimming cut 8 bases from V and 5 bases from J; bases unmatched to any gene: 5. Germline V gene sequence: CDR1 MNHEY, CDR2 SMNVEV (reference sequence). The CDR3 DNA sequence: TGTGCCAGCCGGACTAGCGGGAGGTTCAACGAGCAGTACTTC. It translates to CASRTSGRFNEQYF.

This chain connects TRBV10-2 to TRBJ2-7; maybe TRBD1 (7 bases). Trimming removed 1 base from V and 7 bases from J, with 17 bases in between. The CDR3 runs to 15 residues. The germline gives CDR1 WSHSY, CDR2 SAAADI. CDR3 bases: TGCGCCAGCAGTGAGTTGGAAACAGGGGCGGGGGAGCAGTACTTC. It specifies CASSELETGAGEQYF.

This clone was seen a single time. CDR3 nucleotides: TGTGCCAGCAGTGAATACTCCCCGACCCGGGGATATTCATACGAGCAGTACTTC. Translation: CASSEYSPTRGYSYEQYF. V gene TRBV25-1 combines with J gene TRBJ2-7; D possibly corresponds to TRBD2 (5 bases). CDR3 size: 18 residues. CDR1 is MGHDK, CDR2 SYGVNS, per germline. V shed 0 bases and J shed 4 bases, with 22 bases lying between them.

The chain joins TRBV11-2 to TRBJ1-6, with a possible D match to TRBD1 (6 bases). This CDR3 comprises 14 residues. V lost 1 base to trimming and J lost 6 bases, with 7 bases between them. Looked up from germline, CDR1 is SGHAT and CDR2 is FQNNGV. The CDR3 spells CASSLGTVNSPLHF. The CDR3 nucleotides read TGTGCCAGCAGCTTAGGGACAGTTAATTCACCCCTCCACTTT.

The chain is built from TRBV30 and TRBJ2-1; D not certain. CDR3 size: 18 residues. Trimming took off 0 bases at V and 7 bases at J, with 25 bases between the two ends. The V gene's germline CDR1 is GTSNPN and CDR2 SVGIG (reference sequence). CDR3 amino acids: CAWSVPSALLGQPNEQFF. The DNA for the CDR3 is TGTGCCTGGAGTGTTCCCTCCGCCCTTTTGGGTCAGCCAAATGAGCAGTTCTTC.